This TCR beta chain was identified during a study of PD-1 blockade in mismatch repair-deficient tumors. Study-wide background: All were previously treated, progressing patients with 12 mismatch repair-deficient cancer types. Study-wide results and caveats: Tumor-resident clones, often absent from pretreatment blood, expanded after pembrolizumab and then contracted.

Every patient had mismatch repair deficiency by PCR or immunohistochemistry. TCRs were sequenced from a few patients responding to pembrolizumab. About this clone: Its antigen is still unknown.

TCRdb keeps only in-frame clones here, not all; method: immunoSEQ multiplex PCR. The repertoire has about 100,000 clones, about 79% of them found once; the top ten carry approximately 6.8%. Germline lookup yields CDR1 SGHDT and CDR2 YYEEEE. This CDR3 comprises 12 residues. V lost 4 bases and J 6 bases, leaving 11 bases between the germline ends. The source is an adult with mismatch repair-deficient cancer. The chain employs TRBV5-6 and TRBJ2-7; D is ambiguous. This specimen was peripheral blood, taken about eight months after starting pembrolizumab. The CDR3 DNA sequence: TGTGCCAGCAGCCGTCGATTGTTCGAGCAGTACTTC. Protein sequence: CASSRRLFEQYF.